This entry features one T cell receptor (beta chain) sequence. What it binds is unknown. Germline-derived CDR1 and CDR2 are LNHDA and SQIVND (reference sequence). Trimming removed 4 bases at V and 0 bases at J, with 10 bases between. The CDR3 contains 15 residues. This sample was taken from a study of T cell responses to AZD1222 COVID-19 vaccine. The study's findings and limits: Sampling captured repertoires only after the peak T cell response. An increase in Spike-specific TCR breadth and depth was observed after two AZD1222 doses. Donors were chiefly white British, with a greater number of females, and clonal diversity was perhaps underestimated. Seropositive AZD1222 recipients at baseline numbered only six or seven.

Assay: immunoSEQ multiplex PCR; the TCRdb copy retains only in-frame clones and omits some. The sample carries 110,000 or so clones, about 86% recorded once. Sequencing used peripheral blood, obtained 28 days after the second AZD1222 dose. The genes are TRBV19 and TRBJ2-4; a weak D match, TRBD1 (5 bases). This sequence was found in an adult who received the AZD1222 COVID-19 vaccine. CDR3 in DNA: TGTGCCAGTAGTAAGACCCAGGGAGCCAAAAACATTCAGTACTTC. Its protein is CASSKTQGAKNIQYF.